This T cell receptor beta chain was recorded in a study of blood T cell repertoires in COVID-19. The overall study: Spain, Italy and the United States supplied samples that represented acute and convalescent COVID-19. PBMCs, B-cell-depleted T cells, or T cells provided the cDNA or gDNA that made up the material.

In the source study's methods: Cell counts per sample came from amplifying reference gene primers. Clones were sequenced by immunoSEQ multiplex PCR, and TCRdb holds only the in-frame ones, with some missing. For V, J and clone size, that table is used; D and trimming come from the DNA. The table has tens of thousands of clones, around four fifths seen once. Germline V CDR1 and CDR2: SNHLY, FYNNEI. V was cut by 7 bases and J by 2 bases, with 9 bases left in between. The CDR3 spans 12 residues. The V and J genes are TRBV2 and TRBJ2-7, with D perhaps matching TRBD1 (6 bases). The sequencing sample was made of peripheral blood. This TCR was recovered from a man aged 45-65 years with active COVID-19. In DNA form, the CDR3 reads TGTGCCAGCAAAAACAGGGCCTACGAGCAGTACTTC. It is translated as CASKNRAYEQYF.